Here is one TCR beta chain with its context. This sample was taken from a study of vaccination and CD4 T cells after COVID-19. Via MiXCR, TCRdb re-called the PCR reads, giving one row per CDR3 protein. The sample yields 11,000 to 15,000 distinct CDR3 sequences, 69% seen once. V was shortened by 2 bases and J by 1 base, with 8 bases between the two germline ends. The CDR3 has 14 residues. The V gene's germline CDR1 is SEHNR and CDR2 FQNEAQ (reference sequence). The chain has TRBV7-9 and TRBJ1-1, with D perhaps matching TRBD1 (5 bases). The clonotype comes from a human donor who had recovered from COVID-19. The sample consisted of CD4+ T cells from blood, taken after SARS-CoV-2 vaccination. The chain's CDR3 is CASSLLQGNTEAFF. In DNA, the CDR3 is TGTGCCAGCAGCTTATTGCAGGGGAACACTGAAGCTTTCTTT.